One and the same sample provided the 19 T cell receptor beta chains below, sequenced in a study of a mutant IDH1 vaccine in newly diagnosed glioma. These receptors' antigens are unknown. The time point here: week 11, during vaccination. In every dose of vaccine, 300 ug of mutant IDH1 20-mer peptide was given alongside topical imiquimod. Profiling relied on immunoSEQ multiplex PCR, and the TCRdb table lists in-frame clones only, not all of them. The table lists about 64,000 clones, about 81% of them singletons. The sample in question was PBMCs, obtained from a glioma patient whose treatment included an IDH1 peptide vaccine. Receptors originate from a woman between 50 and 59 years old with glioma.

The chain employs TRBV6-1 and TRBJ1-1, with D perhaps matching TRBD1 (6 bases). With 4 bases removed from V and 1 base from J, the gap between germline ends came to 7 bases. Germline V gives CDR1 MNHNS, CDR2 SASEGT. This CDR3 has 13 amino acids. For the CDR3, the DNA is TGTGCCAGCAGTGGACAGGCGAACACTGAAGCTTTCTTT. Translated: CASSGQANTEAFF.

The V call is TRBV6-5, the J call TRBJ1-2; 9 nucleotides align to TRBD1. Germline CDR1 reads MNHEY; CDR2 reads SVGAGI. V lost 3 bases and J lost 5; bases outside the gene matches: 7. The CDR3 runs 15 residues. The CDR3 protein is CASSYLRDRVYGYTF. As DNA, the CDR3 is TGTGCCAGCAGTTATCTCCGGGACAGGGTTTATGGCTACACCTTC.

The chain uses TRBV4-1 and TRBJ2-7; D tentatively reads TRBD1 or TRBD2 (5 bases each). V was pared by 3 bases and J by 6 bases, with 18 bases between. CDR3 length: 15 residues. Per germline, CDR1 MGHRA and CDR2 YSYEKL. The CDR3 DNA sequence: TGCGCCAGCAGCCAGACGGAGGCAGGGATAGGCGAGCAGTACTTC. Translated, it gives CASSQTEAGIGEQYF.

The J gene is TRBJ1-2, the V gene TRBV9, with a possible D match to TRBD1 (5 bases). The CDR3 loop spans 13 amino acids. Germline loops: CDR1 SGDLS, CDR2 YYNGEE. With 3 bases removed from V and 7 bases from J, the gap between germline ends came to 13 bases. CDR3 coding DNA: TGTGCCAGCAGCGGGTTTAGGGGCTTTGGCTACACCTTC. It encodes CASSGFRGFGYTF.

The rearrangement uses TRBV4-3 and TRBJ1-1; TRBD1 might be the D (5 bases). Per the germline V gene, CDR1 is LGHNA and CDR2 is YSLEER. This CDR3 is built from 16 residues. V dropped 1 base and J dropped 6 bases, with 18 bases sitting between them. The CDR3 loop reads CASSQAPSSGWAEAFF. The CDR3 DNA sequence: TGCGCCAGCAGCCAAGCCCCATCCTCAGGGTGGGCTGAAGCTTTCTTT.

The chain joins TRBV6-6 to TRBJ1-2; possible D gene TRBD1, 5 bases. V was clipped by 4 bases and J by 7 bases, with 13 bases between them. CDR3 size: 13 residues. Looked up from germline, CDR1 is MNHNY and CDR2 is SVGAGI (reference sequence). The CDR3 DNA reads TGTGCCAGCAGTTCCTCAAGGGGCGGTGGCTACACCTTC. The encoded protein is CASSSSRGGGYTF.

V usage is TRBV11-1 and J usage is TRBJ2-7; D is ambiguous. The CDR3 has 13 amino acids. Trimming removed 0 bases at V and 3 bases at J, with 6 bases between. Germline V gene sequence: CDR1 SGHAT, CDR2 FQDESV (reference sequence). The CDR3 reads CASSLAVNYEQYF. The CDR3 region has the DNA TGTGCCAGCAGCTTAGCGGTAAACTACGAGCAGTACTTC.

The chain recombines TRBV7-9 with TRBJ1-2; unclear D gene. Trimming pared 2 bases from V and 2 bases from J, leaving 3 bases between. The CDR3 covers 12 residues. Per germline, CDR1 SEHNR and CDR2 FQNEAQ (reference sequence). The CDR3 region is CASSLQNYGYTF. CDR3 DNA: TGTGCCAGCAGCTTACAGAACTATGGCTACACCTTC.

The CDR3 region is CASSRDRPNTGELFF. CDR3 sequence (DNA): TGTGCCAGCAGTCGGGACAGGCCGAACACCGGGGAGCTGTTTTTT. The rearrangement joins TRBV2 to TRBJ2-2, with TRBD1 matching 8 bases. This CDR3 region has 15 residues. Germline V CDR1 and CDR2: SNHLY, FYNNEI. V gave up 5 bases and J gave up 0 bases; unmatched junction bases: 2. The full variable domain, rest sourced from reference TRBV2 and TRBJ2-2, is EPEVTQTPSHQVTQMGQEVILRCVPISNHLYFYWYRQILGQKVEFLVSFYNNEISEKSEIFDDQFSVERPDGSNFTLKIRSTKLEDSAMYFCASSRDRPNTGELFFGEGSRLTVL.

The chain recombines TRBV29-1 with TRBJ2-7, with D hard to call. The CDR3 loop spans 11 amino acids. V lost 7 bases and J 3 bases, leaving 10 bases between the germline ends. CDR1 and CDR2 (germline): SQVTM, ANQGSEA. The CDR3 protein is CSGVWDYEQYF. DNA of the CDR3: TGCAGCGGCGTTTGGGACTACGAGCAGTACTTC.

There are a few counts of this clone. Sequence at one end of the junction differs from germline and may be a read error. This rearrangement joins TRBV6-1 to TRBJ1-4; D possibly corresponds to TRBD1 (5 bases). CDR1 and CDR2 from the germline V gene are MNHNS and SASEGT. The CDR3 length is 14 residues. The CDR3 DNA follows: TGTGTCAGCAACCCCCAGGGCCTTAATGAAAAACTGTTTTTT. Translation gives CVSNPQGLNEKLFF.

The rearrangement links TRBV6-1 to TRBJ1-2; 7 bases line up with TRBD1. The CDR3 is 12 residues long. CDR1 and CDR2 (germline): MNHNS, SASEGT. V shed 8 bases, J shed 4 bases, and the junction held 4 bases outside the gene matches. The CDR3 region has the DNA TGTGCCAGCCCGGGACAGTCCTATGGCTACACCTTC. The encoded protein is CASPGQSYGYTF.

The genes are TRBV28 and TRBJ1-1; D perhaps matches TRBD1 (5 bases). Germline values: CDR1 MDHEN, CDR2 SYDVKM. The CDR3 has 13 amino acids. The V end was cut by 4 bases, the J end by 7 bases, with 13 bases between. The CDR3: CASSSSGTIEAFF. The CDR3 DNA is TGTGCCAGCAGTTCATCGGGGACTATTGAAGCTTTCTTT.

This sequence joins TRBV7-2 and TRBJ1-2; no firm D call. Trimming stripped 8 bases from V and 0 bases from J, with 13 bases between. Germline assignment: CDR1 SGHTA and CDR2 FQGNSA. The CDR3 sequence is 14 residues long. DNA for the CDR3: TGTGCCAGCGCTCGTCGACCAGCTAACTATGGCTACACCTTC. As protein: CASARRPANYGYTF.

The chain carries TRBV28 and TRBJ2-5, with 9 bases aligning to TRBD1. V lost 7 bases and J lost 2; bases outside the gene matches: 11. In germline, CDR1 is MDHEN, CDR2 SYDVKM. The CDR3 runs to 16 residues. CDR3 loop: CASKSGGTGLQETQYF. DNA for the CDR3: TGTGCCAGCAAAAGCGGCGGGACAGGGCTTCAAGAGACCCAGTACTTC.

V is TRBV6-5 and J is TRBJ2-3; D possibly corresponds to TRBD2 (6 bases). Germline V lookup: CDR1 MNHEY, CDR2 SVGAGI. Trimming cost V 5 bases and J 6 bases, with 12 bases left between them. This CDR3 comprises 13 residues. The CDR3: CASSRGTMDTQYF. The CDR3 nucleotides are TGTGCCAGCAGTCGGGGGACCATGGATACGCAGTATTTT.

The rearrangement joins TRBV5-6 to TRBJ1-5, with D possibly being TRBD1 (5 bases). This CDR3 is 14 amino acids long. The V end was cut by 2 bases, the J end by 3 bases, with 9 bases between. From germline, CDR1 is SGHDT and CDR2 YYEEEE. CDR3 sequence (DNA): TGTGCCAGCAGCTTTTCAGGGTACAATCAGCCCCAGCATTTT. Translated, it gives CASSFSGYNQPQHF.

V and J are TRBV18 and TRBJ1-5; tentatively, D is TRBD1 (6 bases). Germline V gene sequence: CDR1 KGHSH, CDR2 LQKENI. The CDR3 length is 16 residues. V was pared by 3 bases and J by 7 bases, with 19 bases between. CDR3 sequence: CASSPGAPAGWQPQHF. Here the CDR3 DNA reads TGTGCCAGCTCACCGGGGGCCCCGGCGGGCTGGCAGCCCCAGCATTTT.

The chain joins TRBV6-6 to TRBJ1-1; D is uncertain. This CDR3 spans 14 amino acids. Between the trimmed V and J ends, which lost 0 bases and 4 bases, there was a span of 9 bases. Germline loops: CDR1 MNHNY, CDR2 SVGAGI (reference sequence). The CDR3 loop reads CASSYSAHGTEAFF. The DNA for the CDR3 is TGTGCCAGCAGTTACTCAGCACATGGCACTGAAGCTTTCTTT.